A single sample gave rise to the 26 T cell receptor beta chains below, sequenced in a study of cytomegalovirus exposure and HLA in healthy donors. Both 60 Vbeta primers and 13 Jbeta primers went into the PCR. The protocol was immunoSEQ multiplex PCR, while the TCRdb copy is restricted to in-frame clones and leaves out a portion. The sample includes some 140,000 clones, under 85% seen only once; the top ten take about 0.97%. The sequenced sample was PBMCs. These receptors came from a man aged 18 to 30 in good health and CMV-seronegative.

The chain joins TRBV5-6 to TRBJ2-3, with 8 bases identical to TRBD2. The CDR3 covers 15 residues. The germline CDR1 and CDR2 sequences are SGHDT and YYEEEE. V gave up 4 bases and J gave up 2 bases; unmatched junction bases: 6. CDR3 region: CASSHISGATDTQYF. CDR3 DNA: TGTGCCAGCAGCCACATTAGCGGGGCCACAGATACGCAGTATTTT.

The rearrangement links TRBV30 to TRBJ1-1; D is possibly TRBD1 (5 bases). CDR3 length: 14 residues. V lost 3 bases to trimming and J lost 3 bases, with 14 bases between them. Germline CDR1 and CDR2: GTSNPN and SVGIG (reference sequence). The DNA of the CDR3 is TGTGCCTGGAGATATGGGGGGGACGACACTGAAGCTTTCTTT. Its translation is CAWRYGGDDTEAFF.

The chain's CDR3 is CASSDTKGDGEKLFF. Written as DNA, the CDR3 is TGTGCCAGCAGCGATACCAAGGGGGACGGGGAAAAACTGTTTTTT. The chain is built from TRBV7-9 and TRBJ1-4; possible D gene TRBD1, 6 bases. This CDR3 region has 15 residues. V gave up 5 bases and J gave up 8 bases, with 18 bases separating them. Germline values: CDR1 SEHNR, CDR2 FQNEAQ (reference sequence).

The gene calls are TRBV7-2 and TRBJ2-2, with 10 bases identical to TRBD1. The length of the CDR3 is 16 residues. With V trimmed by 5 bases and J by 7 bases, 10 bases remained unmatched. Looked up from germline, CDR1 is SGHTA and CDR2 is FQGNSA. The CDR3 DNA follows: TGTGCCAGCAGCAAACCGGGACAGGGGCCTTTCGGGGAGCTGTTTTTT. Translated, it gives CASSKPGQGPFGELFF.

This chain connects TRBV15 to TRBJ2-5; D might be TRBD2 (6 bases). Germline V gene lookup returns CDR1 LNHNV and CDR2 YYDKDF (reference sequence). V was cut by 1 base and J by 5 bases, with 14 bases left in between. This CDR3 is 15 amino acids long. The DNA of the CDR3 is TGTGCCACCAGCAGAGCACGGGGGTCCGGCGAGACCCAGTACTTC. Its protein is CATSRARGSGETQYF.

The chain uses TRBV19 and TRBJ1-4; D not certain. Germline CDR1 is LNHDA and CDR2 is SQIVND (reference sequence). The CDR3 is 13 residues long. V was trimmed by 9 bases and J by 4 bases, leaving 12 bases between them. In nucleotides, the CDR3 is TGTGCCAGAATAGGAGTTCTTAATGAAAAACTGTTTTTT. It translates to CARIGVLNEKLFF.

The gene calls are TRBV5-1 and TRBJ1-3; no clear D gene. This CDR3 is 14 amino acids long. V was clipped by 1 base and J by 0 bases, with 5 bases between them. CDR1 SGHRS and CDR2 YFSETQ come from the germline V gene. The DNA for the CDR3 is TGCGCCAGCAGCTTGACAGACTCTGGAAACACCATATATTTT. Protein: CASSLTDSGNTIYF.

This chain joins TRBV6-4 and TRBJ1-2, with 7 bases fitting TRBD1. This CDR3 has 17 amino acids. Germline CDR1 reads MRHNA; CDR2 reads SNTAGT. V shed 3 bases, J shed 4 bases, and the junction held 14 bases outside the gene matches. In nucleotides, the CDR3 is TGTGCCAGCAGTGAAACAGGGGTCCGCCACTCTCGCTATGGCTACACCTTC. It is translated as CASSETGVRHSRYGYTF.

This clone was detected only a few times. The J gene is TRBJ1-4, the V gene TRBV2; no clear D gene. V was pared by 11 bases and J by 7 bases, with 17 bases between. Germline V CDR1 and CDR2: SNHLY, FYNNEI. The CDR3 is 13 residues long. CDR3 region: CACPGRGGEKLFF. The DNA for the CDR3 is TGTGCCTGCCCCGGACGGGGAGGTGAAAAACTGTTTTTT.

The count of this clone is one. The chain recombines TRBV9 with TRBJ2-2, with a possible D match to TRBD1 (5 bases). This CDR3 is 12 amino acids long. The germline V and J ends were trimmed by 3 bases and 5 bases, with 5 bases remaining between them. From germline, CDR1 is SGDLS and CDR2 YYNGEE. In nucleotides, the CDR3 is TGTGCCAGCAGCGCAGGGACCGGGGAGCTGTTTTTT. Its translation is CASSAGTGELFF.

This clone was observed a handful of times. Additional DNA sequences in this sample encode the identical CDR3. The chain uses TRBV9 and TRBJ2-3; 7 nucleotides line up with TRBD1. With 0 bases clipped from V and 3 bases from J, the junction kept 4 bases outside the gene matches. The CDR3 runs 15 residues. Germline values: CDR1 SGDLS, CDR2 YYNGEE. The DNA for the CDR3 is TGTGCCAGCAGCGTAGGTGGCAGGGGGACAGATACGCAGTATTTT. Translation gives CASSVGGRGTDTQYF.

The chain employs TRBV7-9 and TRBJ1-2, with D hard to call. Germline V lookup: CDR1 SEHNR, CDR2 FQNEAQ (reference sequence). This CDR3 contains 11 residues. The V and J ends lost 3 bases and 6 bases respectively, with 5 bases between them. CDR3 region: CASSFVHGYTF. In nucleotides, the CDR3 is TGTGCCAGCAGCTTCGTTCATGGCTACACCTTC.

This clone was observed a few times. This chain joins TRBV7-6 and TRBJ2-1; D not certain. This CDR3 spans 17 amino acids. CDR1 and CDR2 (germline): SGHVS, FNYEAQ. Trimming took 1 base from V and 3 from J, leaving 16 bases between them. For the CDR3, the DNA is TGTGCCAGCAGCTTAGGGTCTTCTTACGCGGTCTACAATGAGCAGTTCTTC. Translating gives CASSLGSSYAVYNEQFF.

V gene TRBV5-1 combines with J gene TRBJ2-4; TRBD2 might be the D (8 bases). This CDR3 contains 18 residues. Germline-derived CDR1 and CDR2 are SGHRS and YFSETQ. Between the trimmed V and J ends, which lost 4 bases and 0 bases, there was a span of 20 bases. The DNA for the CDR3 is TGCGCCAGCAGCCCCGGGGGGGGCAGGGGGATAGCCAAAAACATTCAGTACTTC. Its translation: CASSPGGGRGIAKNIQYF.

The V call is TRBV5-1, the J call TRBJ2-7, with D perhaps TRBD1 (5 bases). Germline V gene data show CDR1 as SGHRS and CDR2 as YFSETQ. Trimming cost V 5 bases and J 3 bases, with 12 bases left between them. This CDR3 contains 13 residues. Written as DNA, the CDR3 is TGCGCCAGCAGTATTAGGGGAAACTACGAGCAGTACTTC. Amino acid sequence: CASSIRGNYEQYF.

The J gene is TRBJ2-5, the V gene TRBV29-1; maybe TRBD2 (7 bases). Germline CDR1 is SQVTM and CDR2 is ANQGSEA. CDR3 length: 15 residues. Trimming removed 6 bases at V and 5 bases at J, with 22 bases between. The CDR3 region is CSVQKTRGAGETQYF. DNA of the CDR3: TGCAGCGTCCAAAAAACCCGGGGGGCGGGGGAGACCCAGTACTTC.

CDR3 in amino acids: CASSADRRDTQYF. CDR3 bases: TGTGCCAGTAGCGCGGACAGGCGAGATACGCAGTATTTT. The gene calls are TRBV19 and TRBJ2-3, with 7 positions matching TRBD1. Germline values: CDR1 LNHDA, CDR2 SQIVND (reference sequence). The CDR3 totals 13 residues. Trimming removed 6 bases from V and 5 bases from J; junction bases left unmatched: 5.

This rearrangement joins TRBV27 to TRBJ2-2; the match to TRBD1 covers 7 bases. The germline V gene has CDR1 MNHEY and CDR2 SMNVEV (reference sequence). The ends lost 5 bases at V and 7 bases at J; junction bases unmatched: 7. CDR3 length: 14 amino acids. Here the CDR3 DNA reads TGTGCCAGCAGTAAGCCACAGGGGAGCGGGGAGCTGTTTTTT. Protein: CASSKPQGSGELFF.

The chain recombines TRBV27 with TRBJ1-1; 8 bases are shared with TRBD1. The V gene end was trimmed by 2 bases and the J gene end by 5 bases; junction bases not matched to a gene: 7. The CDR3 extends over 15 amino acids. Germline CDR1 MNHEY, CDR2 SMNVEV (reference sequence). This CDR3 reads CASSLIQGAGTEAFF. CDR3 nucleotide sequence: TGTGCCAGCAGTTTAATCCAGGGGGCGGGAACTGAAGCTTTCTTT.

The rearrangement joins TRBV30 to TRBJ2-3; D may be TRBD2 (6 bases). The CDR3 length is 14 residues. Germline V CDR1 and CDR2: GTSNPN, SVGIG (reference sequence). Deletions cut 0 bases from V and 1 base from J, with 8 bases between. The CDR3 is CAWSVAGGTDTQYF. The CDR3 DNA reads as TGTGCCTGGAGTGTAGCGGGTGGCACAGATACGCAGTATTTT.

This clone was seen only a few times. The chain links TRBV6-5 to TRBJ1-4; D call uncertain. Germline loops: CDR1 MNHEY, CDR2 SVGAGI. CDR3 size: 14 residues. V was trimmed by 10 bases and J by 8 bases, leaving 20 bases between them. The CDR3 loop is CATRERREREKLFF. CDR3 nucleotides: TGTGCCACCCGGGAGAGAAGGGAAAGAGAAAAACTGTTTTTT.

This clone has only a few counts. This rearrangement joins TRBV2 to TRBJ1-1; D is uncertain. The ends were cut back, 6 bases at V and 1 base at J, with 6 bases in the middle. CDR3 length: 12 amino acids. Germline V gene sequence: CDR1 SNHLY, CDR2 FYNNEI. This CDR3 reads CASRGPNTEAFF. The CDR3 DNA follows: TGTGCCAGCAGGGGCCCGAACACTGAAGCTTTCTTT.

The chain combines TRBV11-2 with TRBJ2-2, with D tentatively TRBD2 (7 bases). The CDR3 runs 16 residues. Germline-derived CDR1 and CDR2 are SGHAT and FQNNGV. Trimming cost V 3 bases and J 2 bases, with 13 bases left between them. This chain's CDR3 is CASSLGGRTNTGELFF. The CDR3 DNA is TGTGCCAGCAGCTTGGGGGGGCGAACCAACACCGGGGAGCTGTTTTTT.

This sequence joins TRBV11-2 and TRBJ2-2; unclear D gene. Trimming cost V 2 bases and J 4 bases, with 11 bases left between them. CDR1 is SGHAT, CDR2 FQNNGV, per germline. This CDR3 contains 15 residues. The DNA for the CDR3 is TGTGCCAGCAGCTTATATATGTCAGGCACCGGGGAGCTGTTTTTT. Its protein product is CASSLYMSGTGELFF.

CDR3 bases: TGTGCCAGCCCTTGTTTACCCAGGGAAGGGGGCAATCAGCCCCAGCATTTT. Encoded protein: CASPCLPREGGNQPQHF. V usage is TRBV27 and J usage is TRBJ1-5; tentatively, D is TRBD1 (5 bases). V lost 8 bases, J lost 2 bases, and 22 bases lay in between. The CDR3 sequence is 17 residues long. The germline V gene encodes CDR1 MNHEY and CDR2 SMNVEV (reference sequence).

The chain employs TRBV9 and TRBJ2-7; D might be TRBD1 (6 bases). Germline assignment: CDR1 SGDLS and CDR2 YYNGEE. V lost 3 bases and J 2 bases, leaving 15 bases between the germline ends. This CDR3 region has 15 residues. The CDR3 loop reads CASSAPDRPTYEQYF. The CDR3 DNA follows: TGTGCCAGCAGCGCGCCAGACAGGCCAACCTACGAGCAGTACTTC.